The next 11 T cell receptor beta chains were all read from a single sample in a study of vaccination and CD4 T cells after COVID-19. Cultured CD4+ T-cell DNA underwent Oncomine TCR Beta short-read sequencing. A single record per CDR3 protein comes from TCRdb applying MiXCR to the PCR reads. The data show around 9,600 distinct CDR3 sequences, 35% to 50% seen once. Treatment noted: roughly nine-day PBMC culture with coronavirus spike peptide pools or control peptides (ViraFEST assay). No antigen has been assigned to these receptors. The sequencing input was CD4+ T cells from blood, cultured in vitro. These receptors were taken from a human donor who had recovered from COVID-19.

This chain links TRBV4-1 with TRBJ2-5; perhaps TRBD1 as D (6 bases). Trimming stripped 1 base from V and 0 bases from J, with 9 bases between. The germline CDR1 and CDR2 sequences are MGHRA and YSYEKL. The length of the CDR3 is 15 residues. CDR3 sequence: CASSQVTGYQETQYF. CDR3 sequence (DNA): TGCGCCAGCAGCCAAGTAACAGGGTACCAAGAGACCCAGTACTTC.

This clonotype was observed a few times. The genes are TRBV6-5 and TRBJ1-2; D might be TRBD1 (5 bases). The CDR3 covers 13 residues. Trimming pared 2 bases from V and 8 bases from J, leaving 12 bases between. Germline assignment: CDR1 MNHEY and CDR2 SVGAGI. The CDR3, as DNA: TGTGCCAGCAGTTACGAGCGGGGCCAGGGCTACACCTTC. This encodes CASSYERGQGYTF.

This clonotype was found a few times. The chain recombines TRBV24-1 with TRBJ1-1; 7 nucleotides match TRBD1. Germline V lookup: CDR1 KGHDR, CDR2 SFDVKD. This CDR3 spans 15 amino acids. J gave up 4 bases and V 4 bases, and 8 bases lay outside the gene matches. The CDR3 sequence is CATSDHRQGGTEAFF. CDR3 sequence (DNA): TGTGCCACCAGTGACCATAGACAGGGAGGCACTGAAGCTTTCTTT.

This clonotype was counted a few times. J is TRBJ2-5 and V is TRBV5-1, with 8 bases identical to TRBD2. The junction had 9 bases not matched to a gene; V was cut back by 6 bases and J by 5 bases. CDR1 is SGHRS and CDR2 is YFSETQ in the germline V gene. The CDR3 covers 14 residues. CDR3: CASTQAGGRETQYF. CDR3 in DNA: TGCGCCAGCACTCAGGCGGGGGGTCGCGAGACCCAGTACTTC.

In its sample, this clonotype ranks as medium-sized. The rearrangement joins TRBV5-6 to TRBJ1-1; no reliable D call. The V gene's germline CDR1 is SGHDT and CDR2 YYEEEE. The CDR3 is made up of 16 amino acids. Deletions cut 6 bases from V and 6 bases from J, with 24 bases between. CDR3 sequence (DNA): TGTGCCAGCAACGCCCTATTTGTTGGGAAACAAGCTGAAGCTTTCTTT. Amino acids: CASNALFVGKQAEAFF.

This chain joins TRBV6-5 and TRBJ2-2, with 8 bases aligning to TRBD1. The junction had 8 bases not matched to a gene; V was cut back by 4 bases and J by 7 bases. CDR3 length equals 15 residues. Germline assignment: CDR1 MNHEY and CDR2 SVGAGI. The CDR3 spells CASSWTGRTHGELFF. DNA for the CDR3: TGTGCCAGCAGTTGGACAGGGCGTACTCACGGGGAGCTGTTTTTT.

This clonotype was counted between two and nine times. Here the CDR3 reads CASSEAPNVPYGYTF. DNA for the CDR3: TGTGCCAGCAGTGAAGCGCCAAATGTACCGTATGGCTACACCTTC. The V and J genes are TRBV2 and TRBJ1-2; no reliable D call. The V gene's germline CDR1 is SNHLY and CDR2 FYNNEI. CDR3 length equals 15 residues. V dropped 0 bases and J dropped 5 bases, with 13 bases sitting between them.

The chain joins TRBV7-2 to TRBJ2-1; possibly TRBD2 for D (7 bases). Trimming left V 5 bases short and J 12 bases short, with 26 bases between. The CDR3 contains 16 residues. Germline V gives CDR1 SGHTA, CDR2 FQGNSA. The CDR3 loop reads CASSPAIGGPDGTQFF. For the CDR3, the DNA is TGTGCCAGCAGCCCAGCAATCGGGGGGCCGGACGGTACGCAGTTCTTC.

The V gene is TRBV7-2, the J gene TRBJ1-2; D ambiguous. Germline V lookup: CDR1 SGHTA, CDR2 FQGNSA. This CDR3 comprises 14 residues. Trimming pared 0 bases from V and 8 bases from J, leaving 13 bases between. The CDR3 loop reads CASSLALVGRGYTF. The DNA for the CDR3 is TGTGCCAGCAGCTTAGCGCTGGTAGGGAGGGGCTACACCTTC.

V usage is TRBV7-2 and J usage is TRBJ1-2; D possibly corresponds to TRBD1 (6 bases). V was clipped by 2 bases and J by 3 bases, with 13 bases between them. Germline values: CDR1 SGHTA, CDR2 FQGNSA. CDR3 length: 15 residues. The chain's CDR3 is CASSLQGNQYYGYTF. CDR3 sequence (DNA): TGTGCCAGCAGCTTACAGGGGAATCAGTACTATGGCTACACCTTC.

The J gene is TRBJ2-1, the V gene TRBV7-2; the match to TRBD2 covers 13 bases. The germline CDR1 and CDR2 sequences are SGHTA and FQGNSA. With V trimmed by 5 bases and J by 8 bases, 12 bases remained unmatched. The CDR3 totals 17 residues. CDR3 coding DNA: TGTGCCAGCAGCGACGGACTAGCGGGAGTGGGAGGAGATGAGCAGTTCTTC. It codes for CASSDGLAGVGGDEQFF.